One sample yielded the 9 T cell receptor beta chains listed below, sequenced in a study of blood T cell repertoires in COVID-19. The protocol was immunoSEQ multiplex PCR, while the TCRdb copy is restricted to in-frame clones and leaves out a portion. The sample holds 150,000 to 200,000 clones, about 81% seen once. Material: peripheral blood. These TCRs come from an elderly woman with acute or convalescent COVID-19.

This clone was seen more than once but under ten times. CDR3 nucleotide sequence: TGCGCCAGCAGCTTGTCCCCTCTAAGCGGGAGGGTTGGCAATGAGCAGTTCTTC. Translated: CASSLSPLSGRVGNEQFF. The chain recombines TRBV5-1 with TRBJ2-1, with TRBD2 matching over 10 bases. The CDR3 sequence is 18 residues long. The junction had 13 bases not matched to a gene; V was cut back by 1 base and J by 6 bases. Per the germline V gene, CDR1 is SGHRS and CDR2 is YFSETQ.

The chain has TRBV30 and TRBJ1-4, with TRBD1 as a possible D gene (6 bases). CDR1 is GTSNPN and CDR2 is SVGIG in the germline V gene (reference sequence). Trimming stripped 3 bases from V and 0 bases from J, with 11 bases between. This CDR3 spans 15 amino acids. The CDR3 protein is CAWSLGTTTNEKLFF. Here the CDR3 DNA reads TGTGCCTGGAGCCTAGGGACAACAACTAATGAAAAACTGTTTTTT.

The genes are TRBV5-6 and TRBJ2-2; TRBD2 aligns across 9 bases. After removal of 0 bases from V and 4 bases from J, the junction contained 4 bases not matched to a gene. Looked up from germline, CDR1 is SGHDT and CDR2 is YYEEEE. This CDR3 spans 16 amino acids. The CDR3 DNA follows: TGTGCCAGCAGCTTGGGACTAGCGGAGATCACCGGGGAGCTGTTTTTT. Amino acid sequence: CASSLGLAEITGELFF.

V is TRBV7-9 and J is TRBJ2-5; 8 positions agree with TRBD2. The CDR3 covers 14 residues. V lost 4 bases and J lost 3; bases outside the gene matches: 4. Germline V lookup: CDR1 SEHNR, CDR2 FQNEAQ (reference sequence). In DNA form, the CDR3 reads TGTGCCAGCAGCTCTTCCGGGGGGGAAGAGACCCAGTACTTC. It translates to CASSSSGGEETQYF.

This clone turned up a few times. This chain connects TRBV15 to TRBJ2-7; 7 bases agree with TRBD2. Looked up from germline, CDR1 is LNHNV and CDR2 is YYDKDF (reference sequence). The CDR3 is made up of 17 amino acids. V lost 1 base, J lost 4 bases, and 13 bases stayed unmatched. Here the CDR3 reads CATSRAPARWGGYEQYF. The CDR3 DNA reads as TGTGCCACCAGCAGAGCCCCTGCACGGTGGGGAGGGTACGAGCAGTACTTC.

V is TRBV5-6 and J is TRBJ2-5; D gene uncertain. Germline CDR1 and CDR2: SGHDT and YYEEEE. The CDR3 extends over 11 amino acids. V lost 4 bases to trimming and J lost 4 bases, with 5 bases between them. In DNA form, the CDR3 reads TGTGCCAGCAGCACCGGAGAGACCCAGTACTTC. Translation gives CASSTGETQYF.

The V and J genes are TRBV5-6 and TRBJ2-7; D might be TRBD2 (6 bases). This CDR3 region has 16 residues. CDR1 SGHDT and CDR2 YYEEEE come from the germline V gene. V lost 2 bases and J 2 bases, leaving 17 bases between the germline ends. CDR3 residues: CASSLSGGTQPYEQYF. DNA for the CDR3: TGTGCCAGCAGCTTATCTGGGGGGACTCAACCCTACGAGCAGTACTTC.

A remark on this clone: The same CDR3 also results from other DNA sequences found in this sample. The rearrangement uses TRBV7-2 and TRBJ2-1; 7 bases map to TRBD1. Germline V gene sequence: CDR1 SGHTA, CDR2 FQGNSA. The CDR3 contains 15 residues. The ends lost 1 base at V and 1 base at J; junction bases unmatched: 1. The CDR3 DNA follows: TGTGCCAGCAGCTTAGACAGGGGTTCCTACAATGAGCAGTTCTTC. This encodes CASSLDRGSYNEQFF.

Comment on this clone: This sample also contains other DNA sequences that code for the same CDR3. CDR3 residues: CAWSRGGYNEQFF. CDR3 in DNA: TGTGCCTGGTCTCGCGGGGGGTACAATGAGCAGTTCTTC. The chain combines TRBV30 with TRBJ2-1; 8 nucleotides line up with TRBD2. CDR3 length: 13 residues. J was trimmed by 4 bases and V by 5 bases; bases with no gene match: 4. Germline assignment: CDR1 GTSNPN and CDR2 SVGIG (reference sequence).